The present T cell receptor beta chain was sequenced within a study of long-term antiretroviral therapy in people with HIV. Overall study findings and caveats: Pre-ART-expanded clones dominated the repertoire at all time points. ART-treated samples gained diversity yet remained below transplant donor controls. The range of CDR3 lengths in HIV repertoires proved narrower than that found in controls.

At the survey level, the v3.0 immunoSEQ assay was run. Profiled with immunoSEQ multiplex PCR; TCRdb holds only in-frame clones, not every one. The data show under 50,000 clones, about 95% seen once. Cryopreserved PBMC numbered roughly 1-11 million per sample before DNA extraction. Of note for this clone: Its target is unknown.

V shed 6 bases, J shed 3 bases, and the junction held 10 bases outside the gene matches. Germline V gives CDR1 MNHEY, CDR2 SVGAGI. CDR3 length: 15 residues. This chain connects TRBV6-5 to TRBJ2-5, with 7 bases that match TRBD2. The sample was unsorted PBMCs, taken roughly 9.5 years after starting antiretroviral therapy. The receptor comes from a man aged 25 to 40 with HIV. The CDR3 here is CASSRRVGGEETQYF. As DNA, the CDR3 is TGTGCCAGCAGCCGCCGGGTGGGGGGGGAAGAGACCCAGTACTTC.